This entry concerns a single T cell receptor beta chain. The CDR3 end is not reached by the read, which stops 3 residues before it; the germline J gene fills it in. The sample comes from a study of T cells in women clearing cervical HPV infection. Repertoires were generated with immunoSEQ multiplex PCR, while TCRdb's copy carries only in-frame clones and drops some. This sample's table has 25,000 to 35,000 clones. V was trimmed by 1 base and J by 4 bases, leaving 10 bases between them. The CDR3 consists of 14 residues. Germline CDR1 and CDR2: SSHAT and FNYEAQ (reference sequence). Sequenced input: blood buffy coat. This clonotype was sampled from a woman between 18 and 75 years old with a cervical HPV16 infection that either progressed to CIN3+ or cleared (not recorded which). V usage is TRBV7-7 and J usage is TRBJ2-5, with D perhaps matching TRBD2 (6 bases). The CDR3 protein is CASSLDGGRETQYF. CDR3 bases read: TGTGCCAGCAGCTTAGACGGGGGTAGAGAGACC.